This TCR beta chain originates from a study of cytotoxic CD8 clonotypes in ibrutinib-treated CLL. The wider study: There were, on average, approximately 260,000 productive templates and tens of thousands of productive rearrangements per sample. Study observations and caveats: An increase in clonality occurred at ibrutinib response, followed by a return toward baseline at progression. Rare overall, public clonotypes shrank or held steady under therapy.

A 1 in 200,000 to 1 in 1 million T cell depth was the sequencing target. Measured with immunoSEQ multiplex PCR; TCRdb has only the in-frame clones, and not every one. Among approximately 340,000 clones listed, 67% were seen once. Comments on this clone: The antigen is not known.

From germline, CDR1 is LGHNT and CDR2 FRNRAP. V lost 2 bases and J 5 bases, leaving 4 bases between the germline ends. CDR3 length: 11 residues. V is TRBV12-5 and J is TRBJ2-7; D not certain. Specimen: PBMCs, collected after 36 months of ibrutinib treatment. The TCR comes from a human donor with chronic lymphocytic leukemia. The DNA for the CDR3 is TGTGCTAGTGGTTTGAATAACGAGCAGTACTTC. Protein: CASGLNNEQYF. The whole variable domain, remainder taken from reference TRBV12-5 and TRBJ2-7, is DARVTQTPRHKVTEMGQEVTMRCQPILGHNTVFWYRQTMMQGLELLAYFRNRAPLDDSGMPKDRFSAEMPDATLATLKIQPSEPRDSAVYFCASGLNNEQYFGPGTRLTVT.